Below are 21 T cell receptor beta chains sequenced from a single sample in a study of T cells in Graves' hyperthyroidism and ophthalmopathy. There were TCR beta CDR3 regions amplified from RNA transcripts. A set of HTBI primers served as the primers for a first-round RT-PCR of the TCR CDR3. From the multiplex PCR reads, TCRdb called clonotypes with MiXCR, one entry per CDR3 protein. This table has more than 250,000 distinct CDR3 sequences, around 15% appearing once. What was sequenced was blood. Every receptor here comes from a woman aged 45 to 65 with Graves' hyperthyroidism that later progressed to Graves' ophthalmopathy.

This clonotype was counted at least ten times. J is TRBJ2-2 and V is TRBV6-1, with D possibly being TRBD1 or TRBD2 (5 bases each). CDR3 length: 18 amino acids. Trimming cost V 2 bases and J 0 bases, with 16 bases left between them. Germline V gene lookup returns CDR1 MNHNS and CDR2 SASEGT. CDR3 protein: CASSENLWGSANTGELFF. The CDR3 region has the DNA TGTGCCAGCAGTGAAAATTTGTGGGGGTCCGCGAACACCGGGGAGCTGTTTTTT.

The V and J genes are TRBV5-1 and TRBJ2-2; D is ambiguous. The CDR3 extends over 15 amino acids. From germline, CDR1 is SGHRS and CDR2 YFSETQ. Trimming took off 0 bases at V and 3 bases at J, with 9 bases between the two ends. CDR3 DNA sequence: TGCGCCAGCAGCTTGGGCGAGGCCTACACCGGGGAGCTGTTTTTT. It specifies CASSLGEAYTGELFF. Filled out from reference TRBV5-1 and TRBJ2-2, the complete variable domain reads KAGVTQTPRYLIKTRGQQVTLSCSPISGHRSVSWYQQTPGQGLQFLFEYFSETQRNKGNFPGRFSGRQFSNSRSEMNVSTLELGDSALYLCASSLGEAYTGELFFGEGSRLTVL.

This clonotype was counted ten times or more. The chain links TRBV7-8 to TRBJ1-2; TRBD1 matches at 7 bases. There are 16 residues in the CDR3. Germline-derived CDR1 and CDR2 are SGHVS and FQNEAQ. V lost 1 base and J lost 0; bases outside the gene matches: 5. CDR3 sequence reads: CASSLVAGGANYGYTF. Written as DNA, the CDR3 is TGTGCCAGCAGCTTAGTTGCAGGGGGAGCTAACTATGGCTACACCTTC. Drawing the rest from reference TRBV7-8 and TRBJ1-2, the complete variable domain is GAGVSQSPRYKVAKRGQDVALRCDPISGHVSLFWYQQALGQGPEFLTYFQNEAQLDKSGLPSDRFFAERPEGSVSTLKIQRTQQEDSAVYLCASSLVAGGANYGYTFGSGTRLTVV.

This clonotype was found a few times. The chain carries TRBV5-1 and TRBJ2-6; possible D gene TRBD1, 6 bases. This CDR3 has 15 amino acids. Germline-derived CDR1 and CDR2 are SGHRS and YFSETQ. V dropped 7 bases and J dropped 3 bases, with 14 bases sitting between them. The CDR3 region has the DNA TGCGCCAGCCGAACAGGGTTGAATGGGGCCAACGTCCTGACTTTC. This sequence encodes CASRTGLNGANVLTF.

Notes on this clonotype: One base away lies a much larger clone, so this may be a sequencing read error. This chain links TRBV28 with TRBJ1-3, with a weak D call TRBD1 (5 bases). CDR1 MDHEN and CDR2 SYDVKM come from the germline V gene. The CDR3 has 17 residues. The ends were cut back, 3 bases at V and 0 bases at J, with 15 bases in the middle. As DNA, the CDR3 is TGTGCCAGCAGTTTCGGGGACCGCGCGTTCTCTGGAAACACCATATATTTT. Protein sequence: CASSFGDRAFSGNTIYF. Variable domain in full (rest from reference TRBV28 and TRBJ1-3): DVKVTQSSRYLVKRTGEKVFLECVQDMDHENMFWYRQDPGLGLRLIYFSYDVKMKEKGDIPEGYSVSREKKERFSLILESASTNQTSMYLCASSFGDRAFSGNTIYFGEGSWLTVV.

This clonotype was recorded at least ten times. The rearrangement uses TRBV28 and TRBJ1-5; D remains ambiguous. In germline, CDR1 is MDHEN, CDR2 SYDVKM. V was trimmed by 5 bases and J by 0 bases, leaving 17 bases between them. The CDR3 spans 17 residues. Written as DNA, the CDR3 is TGTGCCAGCAGTGATGGGAGCGCGGGAAATAGCAATCAGCCCCAGCATTTT. This translates into CASSDGSAGNSNQPQHF.

This clonotype showed up just a few times. The chain carries TRBV20-1 and TRBJ2-7; 11 bases line up with TRBD2. This CDR3 has 13 residues. J was trimmed by 9 bases and V by 5 bases; bases with no gene match: 9. Germline V gene lookup returns CDR1 DFQATT and CDR2 SNEGSKA (reference sequence). DNA of the CDR3: TGCAGTGCTGGGTCTAGCGGGAGGTCCGTGCAGTACTTC. It encodes CSAGSSGRSVQYF.

This chain links TRBV20-1 with TRBJ2-1; 8 nucleotides align to TRBD2. This CDR3 region has 16 residues. V lost 3 bases to trimming and J lost 6 bases; unmatched junction nucleotides: 13. CDR1 is DFQATT, CDR2 SNEGSKA, per germline (reference sequence). CDR3: CSASPLGAGVRNEQFF. The CDR3 region has the DNA TGCAGTGCTAGCCCTCTAGGAGCGGGAGTGCGCAATGAGCAGTTCTTC.

This clonotype has ten or more counts. CDR3 nucleotide sequence: TGTGCCAGCTCACAAAGGCTAGACAGGAGAAACACTGAAGCTTTCTTT. It specifies CASSQRLDRRNTEAFF. The chain carries TRBV18 and TRBJ1-1, with a tentative D call TRBD1 (6 bases). This CDR3 region has 16 residues. Trimming stripped 4 bases from V and 2 bases from J, with 17 bases between. Germline V gene lookup returns CDR1 KGHSH and CDR2 LQKENI.

This clonotype was picked up many times. This rearrangement joins TRBV7-2 to TRBJ2-7; 7 nucleotides align to TRBD2. Germline-derived CDR1 and CDR2 are SGHTA and FQGNSA. J lost 0 bases, V lost 1 base, and 0 bases had no gene match. The CDR3 is 14 amino acids. The CDR3 sequence: CASSLGTSSYEQYF. CDR3 coding DNA: TGTGCCAGCAGCTTAGGGACTAGCTCCTACGAGCAGTACTTC.

The sample holds many counts of this clonotype. The rearrangement uses TRBV7-2 and TRBJ2-7; TRBD1 agrees at 9 bases. V shed 5 bases and J 2 bases; nucleotides not matched to a gene: 7. In germline, CDR1 is SGHTA, CDR2 FQGNSA. CDR3 length: 15 amino acids. As DNA, the CDR3 is TGTGCCAGCAGCCCGTCCGGACAGGGGACCTACGAGCAGTACTTC. It is translated as CASSPSGQGTYEQYF.

The V gene is TRBV20-1, the J gene TRBJ1-2; no clear D gene. V was pared by 0 bases and J by 4 bases, with 6 bases between. The CDR3 length is 12 residues. Germline CDR1 reads DFQATT; CDR2 reads SNEGSKA (reference sequence). The CDR3 loop reads CSARDGGYGYTF. The CDR3 DNA sequence: TGCAGTGCTAGAGATGGTGGCTATGGCTACACCTTC.

The rearrangement links TRBV29-1 to TRBJ2-1; 8 nucleotides agree with TRBD2. Germline lookup yields CDR1 SQVTM and CDR2 ANQGSEA. This CDR3 has 13 residues. V was clipped by 7 bases and J by 3 bases; unmatched bases: 5. The chain's CDR3 is CSAPGGNYNEQFF. The CDR3 nucleotides read TGCAGCGCCCCGGGAGGGAACTACAATGAGCAGTTCTTC.

The chain uses TRBV20-1 and TRBJ1-3, with 7 positions matching TRBD1. The CDR3 loop spans 17 amino acids. Per germline, CDR1 DFQATT and CDR2 SNEGSKA (reference sequence). J gave up 2 bases and V 5 bases, and 15 bases lay outside the gene matches. The CDR3 protein is CSAAGPSQGKAGNTIYF. CDR3 DNA sequence: TGCAGTGCTGCGGGGCCTTCACAGGGGAAGGCTGGAAACACCATATATTTT.

Notes on this clonotype: This clone may be a read error of a much larger clone one base away. The CDR3 does not close with the conserved phenylalanine or tryptophan, likely indicating a read error. The chain links TRBV5-6 to TRBJ1-5, with 11 bases fitting TRBD1. Germline V gene sequence: CDR1 SGHDT, CDR2 YYEEEE. With 6 bases clipped from V and 3 bases from J, the junction kept 5 bases outside the gene matches. The CDR3 covers 15 residues. CDR3 sequence reads: CASTSGQGVNQPQHL. CDR3 nucleotides: TGTGCCAGCACCTCGGGACAGGGGGTCAATCAGCCCCAGCATCTT.

There are many counts of this clonotype. The chain recombines TRBV28 with TRBJ2-1, with 10 bases identical to TRBD2. V lost 4 bases and J lost 4; bases outside the gene matches: 10. This CDR3 region has 17 residues. Per the germline V gene, CDR1 is MDHEN and CDR2 is SYDVKM. The CDR3 loop reads CASSSSGRQGLYNEQFF. The DNA for the CDR3 is TGTGCCAGCAGTTCTAGCGGGAGACAGGGTCTTTACAATGAGCAGTTCTTC.

CDR3 loop: CASSPGTSGPGQFF. The CDR3 DNA reads TGCGCCAGCAGTCCCGGGACTAGCGGCCCCGGGCAGTTCTTC. This chain uses TRBV10-2 with TRBJ2-1, with 11 bases that match TRBD2. This CDR3 region has 14 residues. The ends lost 5 bases at V and 12 bases at J; junction bases unmatched: 9. Germline V gene sequence: CDR1 WSHSY, CDR2 SAAADI.

CDR3 nucleotides: TGTGCCAGCAGCACGGACAGGACGGGGGAGCAGTACTTC. Translation gives CASSTDRTGEQYF. The rearrangement uses TRBV11-2 and TRBJ2-7; 7 positions match TRBD1. Looked up from germline, CDR1 is SGHAT and CDR2 is FQNNGV. This CDR3 has 13 residues. V shed 5 bases, J shed 7 bases, and the junction held 8 bases outside the gene matches. The full variable domain, completed using reference TRBV11-2 and TRBJ2-7, is EAGVAQSPRYKIIEKRQSVAFWCNPISGHATLYWYQQILGQGPKLLIQFQNNGVVDDSQLPKDRFSAERLKGVDSTLKIQPAKLEDSAVYLCASSTDRTGEQYFGPGTRLTVT.

The chain carries TRBV27 and TRBJ1-1, with D perhaps matching TRBD1 (6 bases). This CDR3 comprises 15 residues. Per germline, CDR1 MNHEY and CDR2 SMNVEV (reference sequence). V was cut by 5 bases and J by 0 bases, with 13 bases left in between. This CDR3 reads CASSANREVNTEAFF. The CDR3 nucleotides read TGTGCCAGCAGTGCCAACAGGGAGGTGAACACTGAAGCTTTCTTT.

The chain is built from TRBV5-6 and TRBJ1-1; D call uncertain. V was cut by 2 bases and J by 1 base, with 9 bases left in between. The CDR3 length is 14 residues. From germline, CDR1 is SGHDT and CDR2 YYEEEE. This chain's CDR3 is CASSFLWGNTEAFF. Written as DNA, the CDR3 is TGTGCCAGCAGCTTCCTCTGGGGGAACACTGAAGCTTTCTTT. Filled out from reference TRBV5-6 and TRBJ1-1, the complete variable domain reads DAGVTQSPTHLIKTRGQQVTLRCSPKSGHDTVSWYQQALGQGPQFIFQYYEEEERQRGNFPDRFSGHQFPNYSSELNVNALLLGDSALYLCASSFLWGNTEAFFGQGTRLTVV.

Ten or more counts support this clonotype. For the CDR3, the DNA is TGTGCCAGCAGTTACACCCCACTTGGGGAAGGGACCGGGGAGCTGTTTTTT. Protein: CASSYTPLGEGTGELFF. The J gene is TRBJ2-2, the V gene TRBV6-6; the D is unclear. This CDR3 comprises 17 residues. In germline, CDR1 is MNHNY, CDR2 SVGAGI (reference sequence). V gave up 2 bases and J gave up 5 bases, with 18 bases separating them.